The clone carrying this T cell receptor (beta chain) was seen a handful of times. The V end was cut by 4 bases, the J end by 0 bases, with 8 bases between. The CDR3 is 14 amino acids. CDR1 and CDR2 from the germline V gene are SNHLY and FYNNEI. From RNA transcripts, TCR beta CDR3 regions were amplified. TCR CDR3 regions were first amplified by RT-PCR with HTBI primers. TCRdb re-called the multiplex PCR reads through MiXCR, storing one row per CDR3 protein. The sample includes around 610,000 distinct CDR3 sequences, around 15% of them seen just once. The data originate from a study of T cells in Graves' hyperthyroidism and ophthalmopathy.

The TCR was taken from a woman aged 40 to 50 with Graves' ophthalmopathy. Sequencing used blood. The rearrangement joins TRBV2 to TRBJ2-3; D uncertain. CDR3 loop: CASSVGYSTDTQYF. In DNA, the CDR3 is TGTGCCAGCAGTGTAGGCTATAGCACAGATACGCAGTATTTT.